This T cell receptor (beta chain) was retrieved from a study of response to subunit inactivated influenza vaccine. Study findings and constraints: Authors proposed each seasonal influenza vaccination draws in few new T cells.

The CDR3 consists of 13 residues. Germline V lookup: CDR1 DFQATT, CDR2 SNEGSKA (reference sequence). The V end lost 3 bases, the J end lost 1 base, and 9 bases lay between the germline ends. Via MiXCR, TCRdb re-called the RT-PCR reads, giving one row per CDR3 protein. The sample shows 500,000 to 600,000 distinct CDR3 sequences, 13% of them seen only once. Ten or more counts support this clonotype. Its antigen is currently unknown. The receptor's source is a man in his fifties or sixties who received an inactivated influenza vaccine. The chain has TRBV20-1 and TRBJ2-5, with TRBD1 as a possible D gene (6 bases). The sequenced sample was PBMCs from blood, obtained about 40 days after vaccination. The CDR3 spells CSASRTVQETQYF. The CDR3 region has the DNA TGCAGTGCTAGTCGGACAGTCCAAGAGACCCAGTACTTC.